These 30 T cell receptor beta chains were all obtained from the same sample, sequenced in a study of early T cells in non-severe SARS-CoV-2 infection. Via MiXCR, TCRdb re-called the 5' RACE reads, giving one row per CDR3 protein. The repertoire holds 36,000 or so distinct CDR3 sequences, with about 3.8% as singletons. The specimen was whole blood. These TCRs come from an adult who was a healthcare worker with PCR-confirmed SARS-CoV-2 infection or an uninfected control (not recorded which).

A note on this clonotype: It may be a read error: a sequence one base away is much more abundant. CDR3 nucleotide sequence: TGTGCCAGCAGTTGGGCAGGGGGCTCGGGCACAGATACGCAGTATTTT. Its translation: CASSWAGGSGTDTQYF. The chain is built from TRBV6-5 and TRBJ2-3; TRBD1 matches 8 bases. The length of the CDR3 is 16 residues. Germline V lookup: CDR1 MNHEY, CDR2 SVGAGI. J gave up 1 base and V 4 bases, and 7 bases lay outside the gene matches.

This clonotype came up many times. This chain links TRBV7-2 with TRBJ1-1; 7 nucleotides agree with TRBD1. With 2 bases clipped from V and 4 bases from J, the junction kept 4 bases outside the gene matches. This CDR3 spans 14 amino acids. Germline V CDR1 and CDR2: SGHTA, FQGNSA. CDR3: CASSLSGGGTEAFF. In nucleotides, the CDR3 is TGTGCCAGCAGCTTATCAGGGGGTGGCACTGAAGCTTTCTTT.

As for this clonotype: A much larger clone differs from this one at a single base, so this may be a read error. This chain uses TRBV4-3 with TRBJ1-1; 9 bases fit TRBD1. V shed 3 bases and J 4 bases; nucleotides not matched to a gene: 6. This CDR3 has 15 amino acids. Germline V gene lookup returns CDR1 LGHNA and CDR2 YSLEER. Here the CDR3 reads CASSHSDRGGTEAFF. The CDR3 DNA is TGCGCCAGCAGCCATTCGGACAGGGGAGGCACTGAAGCTTTCTTT.

There are a few counts of this clonotype. This clone may be a read error of a much larger clone one base away. The chain recombines TRBV7-9 with TRBJ1-2; 10 bases are shared with TRBD1. This CDR3 is built from 14 residues. CDR1 and CDR2 from the germline V gene are SEHNR and FQNEAQ (reference sequence). This CDR3 is CVSRTGTGDYGYTF. The CDR3 DNA follows: TGTGTCAGCAGAACCGGGACAGGGGACTATGGCTACACCTTC.

Many counts were recorded for this clonotype. V and J are TRBV27 and TRBJ2-7, with 8 bases fitting TRBD1. The germline CDR1 and CDR2 sequences are MNHEY and SMNVEV (reference sequence). The CDR3 is 15 residues long. The trim removed 6 bases at V and 7 bases at J, leaving 14 bases unmatched. CDR3 nucleotides: TGTGCCAGCAGCAGGCTCGGGACAGGTAAAGGAGAGCAGTACTTC. It codes for CASSRLGTGKGEQYF.

This clonotype has at least ten counts. V is TRBV7-9 and J is TRBJ1-1; D perhaps matches TRBD1 (5 bases). Trimming left V 4 bases short and J 0 bases short, with 12 bases between. This CDR3 comprises 15 residues. CDR1 is SEHNR and CDR2 is FQNEAQ in the germline V gene (reference sequence). The DNA of the CDR3 is TGTGCCAGCAGCTCCCGTAACAGGCTGAACACTGAAGCTTTCTTT. This codes for CASSSRNRLNTEAFF. Full variable domain (rest looked up from reference TRBV7-9 and TRBJ1-1): DTGVSQNPRHKITKRGQNVTFRCDPISEHNRLYWYRQTLGQGPEFLTYFQNEAQLEKSRLLSDRFSAERPKGSFSTLEIQRTEQGDSAMYLCASSSRNRLNTEAFFGQGTRLTVV.

This clonotype occurred many times. The chain joins TRBV10-2 to TRBJ2-1; D is perhaps TRBD1 or TRBD2 (5 bases each). The CDR3 consists of 14 residues. Trimming pared 2 bases from V and 4 bases from J, leaving 9 bases between. CDR1 is WSHSY and CDR2 is SAAADI in the germline V gene. CDR3 coding DNA: TGCGCCAGCAGTGAGACGGGGCCGTACAATGAGCAGTTCTTC. Residues: CASSETGPYNEQFF.

This clonotype was seen many times. This sequence joins TRBV3-1 and TRBJ1-2, with D possibly TRBD1 on 5 matching bases. Germline CDR1 is LGHDT and CDR2 is YNNKEL (reference sequence). CDR3 length: 16 amino acids. The V end lost 0 bases, the J end lost 3 bases, and 14 bases lay between the germline ends. The CDR3 protein is CASSQEGDLVDYGYTF. CDR3 DNA sequence: TGTGCCAGCAGCCAAGAGGGGGACCTGGTGGACTATGGCTACACCTTC. Complete variable domain (other parts from reference TRBV3-1 and TRBJ1-2): DTAVSQTPKYLVTQMGNDKSIKCEQNLGHDTMYWYKQDSKKFLKIMFSYNNKELIINETVPNRFSPKSPDKAHLNLHINSLELGDSAVYFCASSQEGDLVDYGYTFGSGTRLTVV.

This clonotype was seen ten or more times. The V call is TRBV30, the J call TRBJ1-1; 12 nucleotides align to TRBD1. Germline loops: CDR1 GTSNPN, CDR2 SVGIG (reference sequence). The length of the CDR3 is 16 residues. Trimming cost V 2 bases and J 3 bases; bases outside gene matches: 7. The CDR3, as DNA: TGTGCCTGGAGTCGATGGGGGACAGGGGGCGACACTGAAGCTTTCTTT. This encodes CAWSRWGTGGDTEAFF. Full variable domain (outside the CDR3, taken from reference TRBV30 and TRBJ1-1): SQTIHQWPATLVQPVGSPLSLECTVEGTSNPNLYWYRQAAGRGLQLLFYSVGIGQISSEVPQNLSASRPQDRQFILSSKKLLLSDSGFYLCAWSRWGTGGDTEAFFGQGTRLTVV.

In its sample, this clonotype was seen many times. V usage is TRBV18 and J usage is TRBJ1-2; 10 bases align to TRBD1. The CDR3 consists of 16 residues. In germline, CDR1 is KGHSH, CDR2 LQKENI. With 0 bases clipped from V and 2 bases from J, the junction kept 3 bases outside the gene matches. DNA of the CDR3: TGTGCCAGCTCACCACCTTCGACAGGGGGCAACTATGGCTACACCTTC. Its translation is CASSPPSTGGNYGYTF.

This clonotype was seen at least ten times. CDR3 residues: CASSLEGLAGGLSYNEQFF. The CDR3 DNA reads as TGTGCCAGCAGCTTAGAAGGACTAGCGGGAGGGTTATCCTACAATGAGCAGTTCTTC. The genes are TRBV7-2 and TRBJ2-1; 15 nucleotides align to TRBD2. V shed 1 base and J 1 base; nucleotides not matched to a gene: 5. CDR1 SGHTA and CDR2 FQGNSA come from the germline V gene. The CDR3 covers 19 residues.

This clonotype was seen ten or more times. The chain is built from TRBV6-6 and TRBJ1-2; D not certain. V shed 7 bases and J shed 3 bases, with 18 bases lying between them. Per germline, CDR1 MNHNY and CDR2 SVGAGI (reference sequence). The CDR3 extends over 15 amino acids. Here the CDR3 reads CASTLLHREDYGYTF. The CDR3 DNA sequence: TGTGCCAGCACTTTACTCCACCGGGAGGACTATGGCTACACCTTC.

This clonotype was seen at least ten times. V and J are TRBV7-2 and TRBJ2-1; D perhaps matches TRBD2 (6 bases). The germline V gene has CDR1 SGHTA and CDR2 FQGNSA. The CDR3 length is 17 residues. Trimming took off 0 bases at V and 0 bases at J, with 12 bases between the two ends. The CDR3 nucleotides are TGTGCCAGCAGCTTAGCGGGGGGACTTAGCTCCTACAATGAGCAGTTCTTC. Translation gives CASSLAGGLSSYNEQFF. Filled out from reference TRBV7-2 and TRBJ2-1, the complete variable domain reads GAGVSQSPSNKVTEKGKDVELRCDPISGHTALYWYRQSLGQGLEFLIYFQGNSAPDKSGLPSDRFSAERTGGSVSTLTIQRTQQEDSAVYLCASSLAGGLSSYNEQFFGPGTRLTVL.

This clonotype was counted at least ten times. The CDR3 DNA sequence: TGTGCCAGCAGCCAAGCAGGGGCCGGTGAGCAGTTCTTC. It codes for CASSQAGAGEQFF. The chain carries TRBV3-1 and TRBJ2-1; perhaps TRBD1 as D (6 bases). Germline CDR1 LGHDT, CDR2 YNNKEL (reference sequence). Trimming stripped 1 base from V and 9 bases from J, with 10 bases between. The CDR3 sequence is 13 residues long.

The chain carries TRBV6-1 and TRBJ2-7; 7 nucleotides align to TRBD1. The ends lost 2 bases at V and 6 bases at J; junction bases unmatched: 4. Germline V gene sequence: CDR1 MNHNS, CDR2 SASEGT. This CDR3 contains 13 residues. In nucleotides, the CDR3 is TGTGCCAGCAGTGAACAGGGGGAGCGCGAGCAGTACTTC. Translating it yields CASSEQGEREQYF.

This clonotype was recorded many times. The chain uses TRBV14 and TRBJ1-2, with 9 bases fitting TRBD1. CDR1 and CDR2 (germline): SGHDN, FVKESK. The CDR3 is 14 amino acids. The V segment lost 5 bases and the J segment 2 bases; nucleotides outside the gene matches: 3. The CDR3 DNA reads TGTGCCAGCAGCGGACAGGGGAGGAACTATGGCTACACCTTC. Its protein is CASSGQGRNYGYTF.

This clonotype came up many times. CDR3 sequence: CASSPWKDRGSEKLFF. In nucleotides, the CDR3 is TGTGCCAGCTCACCATGGAAGGACAGGGGCAGTGAAAAACTGTTTTTT. V gene TRBV18 combines with J gene TRBJ1-4; TRBD1 aligns across 9 bases. This CDR3 is 16 amino acids long. With 2 bases clipped from V and 7 bases from J, the junction kept 8 bases outside the gene matches. The germline CDR1 and CDR2 sequences are KGHSH and LQKENI.

This clonotype has ten or more counts. The chain employs TRBV29-1 and TRBJ2-7, with 8 positions matching TRBD2. The ends lost 4 bases at V and 4 bases at J; junction bases unmatched: 6. Per germline, CDR1 SQVTM and CDR2 ANQGSEA. The CDR3 is made up of 13 amino acids. The CDR3 bases are TGCAGCGTTGTGACTAGCGCTACTTACGAGCAGTACTTC. This codes for CSVVTSATYEQYF.

The chain carries TRBV7-8 and TRBJ2-5; 11 bases are shared with TRBD1. Germline V gives CDR1 SGHVS, CDR2 FQNEAQ. The CDR3 consists of 16 residues. J was trimmed by 1 base and V by 5 bases; bases with no gene match: 6. CDR3: CASSPGTGGFQETQYF. The CDR3 nucleotides read TGTGCCAGCAGCCCCGGGACAGGGGGATTCCAAGAGACCCAGTACTTC. Looking up the rest from reference TRBV7-8 and TRBJ2-5 gives the full variable domain: GAGVSQSPRYKVAKRGQDVALRCDPISGHVSLFWYQQALGQGPEFLTYFQNEAQLDKSGLPSDRFFAERPEGSVSTLKIQRTQQEDSAVYLCASSPGTGGFQETQYFGPGTRLLVL.

Many counts were recorded for this clonotype. The rearrangement links TRBV9 to TRBJ2-1; D is possibly TRBD2 (6 bases). The ends were cut back, 2 bases at V and 0 bases at J, with 15 bases in the middle. The CDR3 sequence is 17 residues long. Germline V CDR1 and CDR2: SGDLS, YYNGEE. The CDR3 region is CASSVGEAGSSYNEQFF. CDR3 nucleotides: TGTGCCAGCAGCGTGGGAGAGGCGGGGAGCTCCTACAATGAGCAGTTCTTC.

This clonotype was observed a few times. The chain couples TRBV20-1 to TRBJ2-1, with 14 nucleotides matching TRBD2. From germline, CDR1 is DFQATT and CDR2 SNEGSKA (reference sequence). V gave up 3 bases and J gave up 7 bases; unmatched junction bases: 2. CDR3 length equals 14 residues. Written as DNA, the CDR3 is TGCAGTGCTAGGGGACTAGCGGGGGTAAATGAGCAGTTCTTC. Residues: CSARGLAGVNEQFF.

This clonotype was found many times. The V gene is TRBV6-2 or TRBV6-3, the J gene TRBJ1-2; D is uncertain. The V end was cut by 7 bases, the J end by 0 bases, with 12 bases between. The CDR3 contains 14 residues. CDR1 MNHEY and CDR2 SVGEGT come from the germline V gene. CDR3 sequence (DNA): TGTGCCAGCAAGTGGGCGAAAGCTAACTATGGCTACACCTTC. It is translated as CASKWAKANYGYTF.

At least ten counts were recorded for this clonotype. This chain links TRBV11-3 with TRBJ2-1, with unresolved D. The CDR3 length is 14 residues. CDR1 is SGHNT and CDR2 is YENEEA in the germline V gene. Trimming removed 8 bases at V and 5 bases at J, with 16 bases between. In DNA, the CDR3 is TGTGCCAGCGCCCCTTCCCTAAACGACAATGAGCAGTTCTTC. Its translation is CASAPSLNDNEQFF.

This clonotype was recorded many times. The CDR3 DNA reads as TGTGCCAGCAGCCATTTGGGGGGCCGGGGCAACGAGCAGTACTTC. It is translated as CASSHLGGRGNEQYF. This chain connects TRBV3-1 to TRBJ2-7; D is tentatively TRBD1 or TRBD2 (6 bases each). V lost 3 bases, J lost 5 bases, and 17 bases lay in between. CDR1 is LGHDT and CDR2 is YNNKEL in the germline V gene (reference sequence). The CDR3 is 15 residues long.

This clonotype was counted many times. This chain uses TRBV18 with TRBJ2-7; 8 bases line up with TRBD1. The CDR3 sequence is 17 residues long. Unmatched junction bases numbered 14, after V lost 0 bases and J lost 7 bases. The germline CDR1 and CDR2 sequences are KGHSH and LQKENI. The CDR3 DNA is TGTGCCAGCTCACCACCGGCTTCAGGGGGCTTGCTCTGGGAGCAGTACTTC. Protein: CASSPPASGGLLWEQYF.

This clonotype was counted at least ten times. The chain uses TRBV18 and TRBJ2-7, with 10 bases lining up with TRBD1. This CDR3 is built from 16 residues. Germline loops: CDR1 KGHSH, CDR2 LQKENI. Unmatched junction bases numbered 4, after V lost 0 bases and J lost 2 bases. For the CDR3, the DNA is TGTGCCAGCTCACCACCCAGACAGGGGGCAACCTACGAGCAGTACTTC. It yields the protein CASSPPRQGATYEQYF.

This clonotype was seen ten or more times. The CDR3: CASTLAGGAGYGYTF. The DNA for the CDR3 is TGTGCCAGCACCCTCGCGGGGGGGGCGGGCTATGGCTACACCTTC. V usage is TRBV12-3 or TRBV12-4 and J usage is TRBJ1-2, with D tentatively TRBD1 (6 bases). This CDR3 is 15 amino acids long. V was cut by 7 bases and J by 4 bases, with 19 bases left in between.

This clonotype showed up just a few times. The genes are TRBV18 and TRBJ2-7; a possible D gene is TRBD2 (8 bases). Trimming cost V 3 bases and J 0 bases, with 21 bases left between them. This CDR3 is built from 18 residues. CDR1 is KGHSH, CDR2 LQKENI, per germline. The CDR3 DNA is TGTGCCAGCTCACCCCTCGGGACGGGAGGGGGCCTCTCCTACGAGCAGTACTTC. It is translated as CASSPLGTGGGLSYEQYF. The variable domain in full, with the rest retrieved from reference TRBV18 and TRBJ2-7, is NAGVMQNPRHLVRRRGQEARLRCSPMKGHSHVYWYRQLPEEGLKFMVYLQKENIIDESGMPKERFSAEFPKEGPSILRIQQVVRGDSAAYFCASSPLGTGGGLSYEQYFGPGTRLTVT.

This clonotype has at least ten counts. The chain employs TRBV6-2 or TRBV6-3 and TRBJ2-7; D possibly corresponds to TRBD2 (6 bases). Germline V lookup: CDR1 MNHEY, CDR2 SVGEGT. The CDR3 extends over 13 amino acids. Trimming cost V 6 bases and J 3 bases, with 12 bases left between them. Written as DNA, the CDR3 is TGTGCCAGCAGGCGGGGAGCCTTCTACGAGCAGTACTTC. Encoded protein: CASRRGAFYEQYF.

The gene calls are TRBV20-1 and TRBJ2-7, with D perhaps being TRBD1 or TRBD2 (5 bases each). The germline V gene has CDR1 DFQATT and CDR2 SNEGSKA (reference sequence). CDR3 length: 15 amino acids. With 6 bases removed from V and 2 bases from J, the gap between germline ends came to 20 bases. CDR3: CSAPDPYSGPYEQYF. In DNA form, the CDR3 reads TGCAGTGCCCCTGACCCTTACTCGGGACCCTACGAGCAGTACTTC.